This is a list of T cell receptor beta chains from one sample in a study of cytomegalovirus exposure and HLA in healthy donors. Produced via immunoSEQ multiplex PCR; TCRdb's table is partial and in-frame only. The sample holds fewer than 130,000 clones, over 65% seen once. The sample was PBMCs. All receptors come from a man younger than 45 in good health and CMV-seropositive. The CDR3 runs from the conserved cysteine through the conserved F or W. A D gene is named only where the DNA matches it firmly. Not all rows give a size; the values are once, few, many and, for expanded clones, a class.

J: TRBJ2-7; size: NA; D: TRBD2; V: TRBV9; CDR3: CASSPGLAGDYYEQYF; DNA: TGTGCCAGCAGCCCAGGACTAGCGGGGGATTACTACGAGCAGTACTTC
J: TRBJ2-1; size: NA; D: NA; V: TRBV27; CDR3: CASSPGTNEQFF; DNA: TGTGCCAGCAGTCCGGGGACAAATGAGCAGTTCTTC
J: TRBJ2-1; size: NA; D: TRBD2; V: TRBV19; CDR3: CASSPLAGGHQEQFF; DNA: TGTGCCAGTAGTCCGCTGGCGGGGGGGCATCAAGAGCAGTTCTTC
J: TRBJ2-7; size: few; D: TRBD1; V: TRBV14; CDR3: CASSRTGGYEQYF; DNA: TGTGCCAGCAGCCGGACAGGGGGCTACGAGCAGTACTTC
J: TRBJ2-2; size: NA; D: TRBD1; V: TRBV27; CDR3: CASSREQGASAGELFF; DNA: TGTGCCAGCAGCCGAGAACAGGGGGCAAGTGCCGGGGAGCTGTTTTTT
J: TRBJ2-7; size: once; D: NA; V: TRBV28; CDR3: CASRRGAGEQYF; DNA: TGTGCCAGCAGACGCGGGGCGGGGGAGCAGTACTTC
J: TRBJ2-3; size: few; D: TRBD1; V: TRBV4-3; CDR3: CASSHVGTGASTDTQYF; DNA: TGCGCCAGCAGCCATGTCGGTACAGGGGCCAGCACAGATACGCAGTATTTT
J: TRBJ1-1; size: NA; D: TRBD1; V: TRBV6-5; CDR3: CASRQGATEAFF; DNA: TGTGCCAGCAGGCAGGGGGCTACTGAAGCTTTCTTT
J: TRBJ2-1; size: NA; D: NA; V: TRBV2; CDR3: CASRVSGTRDEQFF; DNA: TGTGCCAGCAGAGTATCCGGGACACGCGATGAGCAGTTCTTC
J: TRBJ1-4; size: NA; D: NA; V: TRBV28; CDR3: CASSLGGFPNEKLFF; DNA: TGTGCCAGCAGTTTAGGAGGGTTTCCTAATGAAAAACTGTTTTTT
J: TRBJ2-1; size: NA; D: TRBD1; V: TRBV5-1; CDR3: CASRPGQGYNVGQFF; DNA: TGCGCCAGCAGGCCGGGACAGGGTTACAATGTGGGGCAGTTCTTC
J: TRBJ2-4; size: NA; D: TRBD2; V: TRBV4-3; CDR3: CASSLLLSGGPAKNIQYF; DNA: TGCGCCAGCAGCCTCCTTTTAAGCGGGGGGCCAGCCAAAAACATTCAGTACTTC
J: TRBJ1-6; size: NA; D: TRBD1; V: TRBV19; CDR3: CASRPGQTYNSPLHF; DNA: TGTGCCAGTAGGCCGGGACAGACATATAATTCACCCCTCCACTTT
J: TRBJ1-3; size: NA; D: NA; V: TRBV2; CDR3: CASSPGNTIYF; DNA: TGTGCCAGCAGTCCGGGAAACACCATATATTTT
J: TRBJ2-2; size: NA; D: TRBD2; V: TRBV11-2; CDR3: CASSPTSGGPNTGELFF; DNA: TGTGCCAGCAGCCCGACTAGCGGGGGGCCGAACACCGGGGAGCTGTTTTTT
J: TRBJ1-2; size: NA; D: NA; V: TRBV19; CDR3: CASSIAPTVRYGYTF; DNA: TGTGCCAGTAGTATCGCCCCCACAGTGCGCTATGGCTACACCTTC
J: TRBJ2-5; size: NA; D: NA; V: TRBV6-5; CDR3: CASSSPGDRGTQYF; DNA: TGTGCCAGCAGTTCCCCGGGGGACAGAGGAACCCAGTACTTC
J: TRBJ1-2; size: few; D: NA; V: TRBV9; CDR3: CASSAREAGEYGYTF; DNA: TGTGCCAGCAGCGCCCGGGAGGCAGGCGAGTATGGCTACACCTTC
J: TRBJ1-6; size: NA; D: NA; V: TRBV27; CDR3: CASRMGGISNSPLHF; DNA: TGTGCCAGCAGAATGGGGGGAATTAGTAATTCACCCCTCCACTTT
J: TRBJ2-7; size: NA; D: TRBD1; V: TRBV27; CDR3: CASSRDREVQYF; DNA: TGTGCCAGCAGCCGAGACAGGGAAGTGCAGTACTTC
J: TRBJ1-6; size: once; D: NA; V: TRBV10-3; CDR3: CAISESSFGSYNSPLHF; DNA: TGTGCCATCAGTGAGTCTAGCTTCGGCTCCTATAATTCACCCCTCCACTTT
J: TRBJ2-3; size: NA; D: TRBD1; V: TRBV5-4; CDR3: CASSSDRAGTDTQYF; DNA: TGTGCCAGCAGTTCGGACAGGGCTGGGACAGATACGCAGTATTTT
J: TRBJ2-5; size: NA; D: TRBD2; V: TRBV6-5; CDR3: CASRRPGLAGTQYF; DNA: TGTGCCAGCAGACGGCCGGGACTAGCGGGGACCCAGTACTTC
J: TRBJ2-7; size: NA; D: NA; V: TRBV6-5; CDR3: CASSARDNSYEQYF; DNA: TGTGCCAGCAGCGCACGGGACAACTCCTACGAGCAGTACTTC
J: TRBJ2-5; size: NA; D: NA; V: TRBV7-6; CDR3: CASSLFPREGETQYF; DNA: TGTGCCAGCAGCTTATTCCCACGAGAGGGAGAGACCCAGTACTTC
J: TRBJ2-1; size: NA; D: NA; V: TRBV28; CDR3: CASSLISVSYNEQFF; DNA: TGTGCCAGCAGCTTAATCAGCGTCTCCTACAATGAGCAGTTCTTC